This TCR beta chain appears in the sequencing data of a study of human T cells and chemical hapten exposure. Time point noted: pre-sensitization, week 0. Noted treatment: therapeutic diphenylcyclopropenone sensitization with weekly scalp DPC. From the RACE reads, TCRdb called clonotypes with MiXCR, one entry per CDR3 protein. The sample lists about 270,000 distinct CDR3 sequences; just under 8% were seen once. The V gene lost 0 bases and the J gene lost 4 bases, with 8 bases spanning the gap. The length of the CDR3 is 14 residues. CDR1 and CDR2 (germline): SEHNR, FQNEAQ (reference sequence). The chain carries TRBV7-9 and TRBJ2-3; D remains unclear. This TCR derives from a man between 18 and 35 years old with alopecia areata. Some clones in this sample may be carry-over from other donors' samples. This sample comprised whole blood, obtained in connection with sensitization to the hapten diphenylcyclopropenone (DPC). The DNA for the CDR3 is TGTGCCAGCAGCTTAGCGCTTTGGGCAGATACGCAGTATTTT. Its translation is CASSLALWADTQYF.